The present T cell receptor (beta chain) was sequenced within a study of vaccination effects on CD4 cells after COVID-19. For the study at large: Of the BNT162b2 and mRNA-1273 vaccines, participants received two doses of one or the other.

This clone was picked up a small number of times. Its cognate antigen is unknown. Pools of viral peptides were used by the ViraFEST assay to expand antigen-specific CD4+ T cells ahead of sequencing. When ten to eleven days of culture had elapsed, CD4+ T cells were isolated. The person was diagnosed with PCR-confirmed SARS-CoV-2 infection between March and December 2020. This CDR3 has 14 residues. V trimming: 3 bases; J trimming: 8 bases; junction bases outside the gene matches: 3. Germline CDR1 and CDR2: SGHDT and YYEEEE. Using immunoSEQ multiplex PCR, the repertoire was profiled, and TCRdb retains in-frame clones only, with some absent. The sample lists tens of thousands of clones; just under 75% were seen once.

The clonotype was recovered from a human donor who had a prior SARS-CoV-2 infection. This chain connects TRBV5-6 to TRBJ1-6; 9 bases line up with TRBD1. Material: CD4+ T cells from PBMCs cultured with a peptide pool, obtained before COVID-19 vaccination. The CDR3 DNA sequence: TGTGCCAGCAGCTCCCGGGACAGGGATTCACCCCTCCACTTT. Translated: CASSSRDRDSPLHF.